This T cell receptor (beta chain) was profiled in a study of breast tumors, draining lymph nodes, adjacent tissues (dated by TCRdb to between 2015 and 2016). Broadly, across the study: TCR beta repertoires were compared across tumor, adjacent nontumor tissue and axillary lymph nodes obtained from breast cancer patients. In human breast cancer, the study set out to evaluate how tumor, surrounding tissue and draining lymph node repertoires relate to one another and whether T cells may move between these sites.

Lymph node samples were obtained from the axillary draining lymph nodes of breast cancer patients. There are many counts of this clonotype. Its antigen remains unidentified. No quality values exist for individual bases; no much larger clone is one base distant. Including cysteine and phenylalanine, the CDR3 has 12 amino acids. Solely the CDR3 DNA is kept, with 36 bases framed from the first base. CDR1 and CDR2 were assigned from the germline V gene as MDHEN and SYDVKM. Trimming removed 2 bases from V and 5 bases from J, leaving 3 bases between the germline ends. Sequencing took place on an Illumina HiSeq 2000. TCR beta chain libraries were generated through multiplex PCR amplification. High-throughput sequencing was used to analyze the amplified TCR beta chain products. Clones were called with MiXCR by TCRdb after fastp trimmed the public reads at Q25, and only in-frame beta chains were retained. Each CDR3 protein appears once, grouped with its most common genes and DNA. Here the sample has about 200,000 distinct CDR3 sequences; around 33% occur a single time. Of the sample, around 4.4% falls within the top ten clones.

The paper's findings and limits, for the study overall: The conclusion that tumor T cells originate in lymph nodes was presented as consistent with a hypothesis rather than as directly demonstrated. T-cell repertoire diversity in tumors was found to be lower than in lymph nodes but higher than in nontumor tissue, and preferential V and J gene usage was observed. The data were considered consistent with the idea that most tumor T cells come from the lymph node and then expand in tumor tissue. The similarity between tumor and nontumor tissue repertoires was significantly greater in luminal-like breast cancer than in basal-like breast cancer.

Input material: axillary lymph node tissue. The chain is assembled from TRBV28 and TRBJ2-2; no D segment can be confidently identified. This sequence was found in a female donor with breast cancer. Some clones in this sample may be carry-over from other donors' samples. The DNA is TGTGCCAGCAGTTTAACAACCGGGGAGCTGTTTTTT. This is translated as CASSLTTGELFF.